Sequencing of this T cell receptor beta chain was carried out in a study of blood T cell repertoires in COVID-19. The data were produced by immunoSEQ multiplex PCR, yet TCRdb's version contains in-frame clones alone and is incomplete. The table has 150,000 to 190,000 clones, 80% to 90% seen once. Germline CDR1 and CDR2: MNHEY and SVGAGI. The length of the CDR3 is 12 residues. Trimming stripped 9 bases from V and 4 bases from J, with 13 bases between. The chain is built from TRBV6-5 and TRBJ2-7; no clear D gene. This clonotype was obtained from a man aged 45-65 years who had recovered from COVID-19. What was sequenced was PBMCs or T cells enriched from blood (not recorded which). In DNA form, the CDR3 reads TGTGCCAGTCAGTCCTTTATTTACGAGCAGTACTTC. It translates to CASQSFIYEQYF.